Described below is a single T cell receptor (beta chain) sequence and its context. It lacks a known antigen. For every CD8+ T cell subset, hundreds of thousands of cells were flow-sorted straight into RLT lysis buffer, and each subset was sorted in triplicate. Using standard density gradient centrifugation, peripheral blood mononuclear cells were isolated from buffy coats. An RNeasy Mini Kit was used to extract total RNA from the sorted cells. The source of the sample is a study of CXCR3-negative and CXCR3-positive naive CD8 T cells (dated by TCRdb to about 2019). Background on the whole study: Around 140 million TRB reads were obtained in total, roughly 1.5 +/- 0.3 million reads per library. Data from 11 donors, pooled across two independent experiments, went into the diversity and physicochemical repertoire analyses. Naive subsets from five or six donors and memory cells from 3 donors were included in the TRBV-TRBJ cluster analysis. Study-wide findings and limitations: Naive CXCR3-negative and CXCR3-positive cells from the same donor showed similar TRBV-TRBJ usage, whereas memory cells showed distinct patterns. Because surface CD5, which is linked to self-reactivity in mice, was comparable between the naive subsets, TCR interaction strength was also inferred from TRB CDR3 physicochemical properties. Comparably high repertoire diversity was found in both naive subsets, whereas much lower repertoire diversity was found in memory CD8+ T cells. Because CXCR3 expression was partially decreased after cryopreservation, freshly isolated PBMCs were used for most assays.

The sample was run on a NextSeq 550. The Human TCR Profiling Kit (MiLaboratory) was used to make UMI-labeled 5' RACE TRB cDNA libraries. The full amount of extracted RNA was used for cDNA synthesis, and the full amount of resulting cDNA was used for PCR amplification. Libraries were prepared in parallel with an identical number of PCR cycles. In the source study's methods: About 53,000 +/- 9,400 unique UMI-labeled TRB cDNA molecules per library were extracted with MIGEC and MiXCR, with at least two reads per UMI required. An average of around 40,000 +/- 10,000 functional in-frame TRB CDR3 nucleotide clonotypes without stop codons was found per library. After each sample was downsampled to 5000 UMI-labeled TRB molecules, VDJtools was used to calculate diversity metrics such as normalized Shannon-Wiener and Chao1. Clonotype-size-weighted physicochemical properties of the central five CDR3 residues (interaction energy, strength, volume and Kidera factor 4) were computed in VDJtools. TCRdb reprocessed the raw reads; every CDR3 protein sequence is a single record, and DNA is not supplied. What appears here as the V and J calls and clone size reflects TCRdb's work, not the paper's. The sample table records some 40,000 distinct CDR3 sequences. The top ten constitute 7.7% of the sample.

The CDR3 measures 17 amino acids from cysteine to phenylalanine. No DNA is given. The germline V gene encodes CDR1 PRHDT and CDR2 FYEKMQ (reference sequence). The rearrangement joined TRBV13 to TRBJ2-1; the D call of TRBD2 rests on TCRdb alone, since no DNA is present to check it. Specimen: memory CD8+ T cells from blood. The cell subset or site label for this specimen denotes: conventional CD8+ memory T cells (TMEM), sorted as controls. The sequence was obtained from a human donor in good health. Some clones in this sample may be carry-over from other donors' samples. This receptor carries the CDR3 CASSLDPSGGATNEQFF. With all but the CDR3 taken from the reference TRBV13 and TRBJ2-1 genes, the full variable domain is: AAGVIQSPRHLIKEKRETATLKCYPIPRHDTVYWYQQGPGQDPQFLISFYEKMQSDKGSIPDRFSAQQFSDYHSELNMSSLELGDSALYFCASSLDPSGGATNEQFFGPGTRLTVL.